There are many counts of the clone carrying this T cell receptor (beta chain). Its matching antigen is unknown. The data originate from a study of CD8+CD57+ T cells in acquired aplastic anemia. Study-wide context: Across the sorted CD4+ and CD8+ cells, DNA amounts averaged approximately 3.1 ug. General study findings and limits: Patients and controls had CD8+ Simpson's diversity values that were not significantly distinct.

It was genomic DNA that served as the template for profiling TCR beta VDJ and CDR3. TCRdb independently ran MiXCR on the reads; one entry per CDR3 protein. Among about 190,000 distinct CDR3 sequences listed, 55% to 70% were seen once. Deletions cut 3 bases from V and 1 base from J, with 12 bases between. The CDR3 runs 15 residues. Germline assignment: CDR1 SGHVS and CDR2 FQNEAQ. This receptor was taken from a human donor with severe aplastic anemia or a healthy control (not recorded which). The sample comprised sorted CD4+, CD8+, or CD8+CD57+ T cells (not recorded which) from PBMCs. The chain joins TRBV7-8 to TRBJ1-2, with D possibly matching TRBD1 (5 bases). This CDR3 is CASSFGRVDNYGYTF. The CDR3 bases are TGTGCCAGCAGCTTCGGCAGGGTTGATAACTATGGCTACACCTTC.